This entry features one T cell receptor beta chain sequence. This sample was included in a study of sequential checkpoint blockade in melanoma. The CDR3 has 15 residues. The germline V gene has CDR1 MNHNS and CDR2 SASEGT. Treatment here: randomized to nivolumab then ipilimumab (arm A) or the reverse (arm B). From thawed PBMCs, live CD3+CD8+ cells negative for CD19 and CD56 were sorted. Assay: immunoSEQ multiplex PCR; the TCRdb copy retains only in-frame clones and omits some. The sample includes under 40,000 clones, 88% of them seen just once. The receptor's source is a human donor with melanoma. Sample: CD8+ T cells sorted from blood (inferred from file names), taken from a patient given nivolumab and ipilimumab in sequence. The chain has TRBV6-1 and TRBJ2-5; the D gene is possibly TRBD1 (5 bases). The better agreement between TRBJ2-7 and the DNA end casts doubt on the J call. The DNA for the CDR3 is TGTGCCAGCAGTGAAGTTCTACTCAGGGCCTACGAGCAGTACTTC. Translating it yields CASSEVLLRAYEQYF.